These T cell receptor beta chains were read from a single sample in a study of CXCR3-negative and CXCR3-positive naive CD8 T cells. TCRdb reprocessed the 5' RACE reads, keeping one entry per CDR3 protein, no DNA. The ten most abundant clones cover roughly 1.5% of a sample with roughly 70,000 distinct CDR3 sequences. Sequencing used naive CXCR3- CD8+ T cells from blood. Source of these receptors: a human donor in good health. Some clones in this sample may be carry-over from other donors' samples. CDR3s include the opening cysteine and the closing phenylalanine or tryptophan. Fields, in order: J gene, V gene, CDR3 protein.

j_gene: TRBJ2-1
v_gene: TRBV5-6
CDR3aa: CASSLGTSGRVVHEQFF

j_gene: TRBJ2-1
v_gene: TRBV7-8
CDR3aa: CASSGTTGGFLYNEQFF

j_gene: TRBJ2-7
v_gene: TRBV5-1
CDR3aa: CASSLNHYEQYF

j_gene: TRBJ1-2
v_gene: TRBV4-1
CDR3aa: CASSQGQQNYGYTF

j_gene: TRBJ2-5
v_gene: TRBV7-9
CDR3aa: CASSPTGQRETQYF

j_gene: TRBJ2-1
v_gene: TRBV28
CDR3aa: CASSSPRKGESGNEQFF

j_gene: TRBJ2-2
v_gene: TRBV29-1
CDR3aa: CSVPLGAGELFF

j_gene: TRBJ2-1
v_gene: TRBV29-1
CDR3aa: CSVEGQDHEQFF

j_gene: TRBJ2-7
v_gene: TRBV4-3
CDR3aa: CASSQDSGGPYEQYF

j_gene: TRBJ2-1
v_gene: TRBV13
CDR3aa: CASSSRLAAYNEQFF

j_gene: TRBJ2-3
v_gene: TRBV5-1
CDR3aa: CASKPFGGRTDTQYF

j_gene: TRBJ2-5
v_gene: TRBV2
CDR3aa: CALSGQTQETQYF

j_gene: TRBJ1-1
v_gene: TRBV6-2/TRBV6-3
CDR3aa: CASSYAGTGGFEAFF

j_gene: TRBJ1-2
v_gene: TRBV29-1
CDR3aa: CSVDPPVVSVGYTF

j_gene: TRBJ1-1
v_gene: TRBV5-1
CDR3aa: CASSLDPNTEAFF

j_gene: TRBJ2-7
v_gene: TRBV12-3/TRBV12-4
CDR3aa: CASRGVAGKNTYEQYF

j_gene: TRBJ2-2
v_gene: TRBV11-2
CDR3aa: CASGHGIGGRPNTGELFF